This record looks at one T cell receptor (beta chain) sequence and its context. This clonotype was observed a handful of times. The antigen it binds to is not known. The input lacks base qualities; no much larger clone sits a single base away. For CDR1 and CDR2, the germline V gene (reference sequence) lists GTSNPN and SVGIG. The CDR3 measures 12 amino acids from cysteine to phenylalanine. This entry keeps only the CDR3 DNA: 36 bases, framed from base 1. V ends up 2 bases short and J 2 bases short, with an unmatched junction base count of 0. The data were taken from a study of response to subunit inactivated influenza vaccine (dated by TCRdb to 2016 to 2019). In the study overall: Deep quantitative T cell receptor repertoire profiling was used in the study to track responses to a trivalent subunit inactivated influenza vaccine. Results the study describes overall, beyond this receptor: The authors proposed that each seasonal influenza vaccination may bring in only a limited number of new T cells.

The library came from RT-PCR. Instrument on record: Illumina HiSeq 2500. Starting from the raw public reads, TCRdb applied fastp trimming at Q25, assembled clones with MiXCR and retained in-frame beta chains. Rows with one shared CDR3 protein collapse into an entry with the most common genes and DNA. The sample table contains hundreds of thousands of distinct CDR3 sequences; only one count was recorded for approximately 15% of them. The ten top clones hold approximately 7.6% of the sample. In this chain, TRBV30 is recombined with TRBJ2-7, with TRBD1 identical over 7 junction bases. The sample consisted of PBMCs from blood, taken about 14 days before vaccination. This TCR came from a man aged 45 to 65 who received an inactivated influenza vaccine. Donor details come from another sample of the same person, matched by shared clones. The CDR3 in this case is CAWSRGPYEQYF. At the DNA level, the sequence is TGTGCCTGGAGTAGGGGGCCCTACGAGCAGTACTTC.